These T cell receptor beta chains were read from a single sample in a study of blood T cell repertoires in COVID-19. The table came from immunoSEQ multiplex PCR; TCRdb's copy has only in-frame clones and leaves some out. The data show 130,000 to 150,000 clones, over 80% seen once. Input material: peripheral blood. Receptors were obtained from a woman in her fifties or sixties with acute or convalescent COVID-19. The CDR3 runs from the conserved cysteine through the conserved F or W. D genes are given only for firm matches. The listing skips clone size in some rows; elsewhere it reads once, few, many or a size class.

abundance	d_gene	j_gene	v_gene	CDR3aa	CDR3nt
-	-	TRBJ1-1	TRBV6-5	CASSYGGGEAFF	TGTGCCAGCAGTTACGGGGGGGGTGAAGCTTTCTTT
-	TRBD1	TRBJ2-7	TRBV9	CASSRNRDRASPHEQYF	TGTGCCAGCAGTCGGAACCGGGACAGGGCTTCTCCCCACGAGCAGTACTTC
-	TRBD1	TRBJ1-2	TRBV28	CASSYGGTGNGYTF	TGTGCCAGCAGCTACGGCGGGACAGGGAATGGCTACACCTTC
-	-	TRBJ2-3	TRBV5-1	CASSTNLGRFTDTQYF	TGCGCCAGCAGCACCAATCTAGGGAGGTTCACAGATACGCAGTATTTT
-	-	TRBJ1-5	TRBV13	CASSLAGAQPQHF	TGTGCCAGCAGCTTAGCAGGGGCTCAGCCCCAGCATTTT
-	-	TRBJ2-5	TRBV7-2	CADSQGWQETQYF	TGTGCTGATTCGCAGGGATGGCAAGAGACCCAGTACTTC
-	TRBD1	TRBJ2-7	TRBV6-5	CASLTGQGTEQYF	TGTGCCAGCTTGACGGGACAGGGGACCGAGCAGTACTTC
-	TRBD2	TRBJ2-3	TRBV9	CASSVATAGGGQTQYF	TGTGCCAGCAGCGTAGCAACGGCGGGGGGAGGTCAGACGCAGTATTTT
-	TRBD2	TRBJ2-3	TRBV24-1	CATSDDTAGFTDTQYF	TGTGCCACCAGTGACGATACAGCGGGATTCACAGATACGCAGTATTTT
once	-	TRBJ2-7	TRBV19	CASSITGSSYEQYF	TGTGCCAGTAGTATAACGGGGAGCTCCTACGAGCAGTACTTC
-	-	TRBJ1-5	TRBV10-3	CAIKGDGNQPQHF	TGTGCCATCAAAGGAGACGGCAATCAGCCCCAGCATTTT
-	-	TRBJ2-5	TRBV21-1	CASSPKRRLELETQYF	TGTGCCAGCAGCCCTAAGAGAAGGCTGGAGTTGGAGACCCAGTACTTC
-	-	TRBJ2-3	TRBV13	CASSLGTGTDTQYF	TGTGCCAGCAGCTTAGGGACAGGCACAGATACGCAGTATTTT
-	-	TRBJ1-1	TRBV7-3	CASSATGSDTEAFF	TGTGCCAGCAGCGCAACAGGGTCGGACACTGAAGCTTTCTTT
-	TRBD1	TRBJ1-5	TRBV15	CATRPEGAQPQHF	TGTGCCACCAGACCGGAGGGGGCTCAGCCCCAGCATTTT
-	-	TRBJ2-3	TRBV9	CASSLRTVLDTQYF	TGTGCCAGCAGCCTTCGAACGGTTCTGGATACGCAGTATTTT
-	-	TRBJ1-6	TRBV15	CATSRFTWAIPSSYNSPLHF	TGTGCCACCAGCAGATTTACCTGGGCCATCCCGAGCTCCTATAATTCACCCCTCCACTTT
-	-	TRBJ2-3	TRBV7-6	CASSLGGASGTDTQYF	TGTGCCAGCAGCTTAGGCGGGGCTAGCGGCACAGATACGCAGTATTTT
-	-	TRBJ2-5	TRBV7-6	CASSLGRDSHQETQYF	TGTGCCAGCAGCTTAGGCAGGGACTCCCATCAAGAGACCCAGTACTTC
-	-	TRBJ2-2	TRBV5-6	CASSLDGHTNTGELFF	TGTGCCAGCAGCTTGGATGGACACACGAACACCGGGGAGCTGTTTTTT
-	-	TRBJ1-1	TRBV28	CASSLPNMVHGINTEAFF	TGTGCCAGCAGTTTGCCGAATATGGTACACGGGATAAACACTGAAGCTTTCTTT
few	TRBD1	TRBJ1-6	TRBV19	CASRSGTVAPLHF	TGTGCCAGTAGGTCCGGGACAGTAGCCCCTCTCCACTTT
-	TRBD2	TRBJ2-3	TRBV11-3	CASSLDGLATDTQYF	TGTGCCAGCAGCTTAGACGGACTAGCTACAGATACGCAGTATTTT
-	-	TRBJ1-6	TRBV4-1	CASSQESSERGFRSPLHF	TGCGCCAGCAGCCAAGAGTCGTCGGAGAGGGGGTTTCGTTCACCCCTCCACTTT
-	TRBD2	TRBJ2-7	TRBV5-6	CASSPTSGGPYEQYF	TGTGCCAGCAGCCCCACGTCGGGAGGGCCCTACGAGCAGTACTTC
-	TRBD2	TRBJ2-5	TRBV4-1	CASSQALGGGGSETQYF	TGCGCCAGCAGCCAAGCTCTGGGGGGGGGAGGTTCCGAGACCCAGTACTTC